These T cell receptor beta chains were read from a single sample in a study of T cell responses to AZD1222 COVID-19 vaccine. This table comes from immunoSEQ multiplex PCR, and its TCRdb copy is limited to in-frame clones, with some not included. This table has 55,000 to 65,000 clones, about 85% appearing once. Here the sequenced sample was peripheral blood, taken on day 0 of AZD1222 vaccination. These receptors originate from an adult in good health. Both conserved end residues are part of each CDR3. Fields, in order: V gene, D gene, J gene, CDR3 protein. The D gene is left open where the match is weak.

TRBV7-9	-	TRBJ1-1	CASSPIRTEAFF
TRBV7-2	-	TRBJ1-5	CASSFESWDQPQHF
TRBV7-9	-	TRBJ1-5	CASSLWGRDNQPQHF
TRBV5-4	-	TRBJ2-3	CASSFRQGRTDTQYF
TRBV29-1	-	TRBJ1-1	CSVGRQPATEAFF
TRBV19	-	TRBJ2-5	CASSIWLGEGGQLREETQYF
TRBV29-1	-	TRBJ1-1	CSVVGGTEAFF
TRBV6-2/TRBV6-3	-	TRBJ1-2	CASSYPIGQSHTYGYTF
TRBV29-1	TRBD1	TRBJ1-1	CSAKSGTGTNTEAFF
TRBV12-5	-	TRBJ1-1	CASYQVNTEAFF
TRBV6-6	-	TRBJ2-7	CASASRPGSYEQYF
TRBV3-1/TRBV3-2	TRBD2	TRBJ2-5	CASSKSGGARGETQYF
TRBV5-1	-	TRBJ2-6	CASSVRSVSSGANVLTF
TRBV7-2	-	TRBJ2-7	CASSLAPQGPLSYEQYF
TRBV28	-	TRBJ1-5	CATVTISSGLIGNQPQHF
TRBV5-5	TRBD1	TRBJ1-2	CASSLRTGYGYTF
TRBV7-8	TRBD1	TRBJ2-7	CASSLALGQVGYEQYF
TRBV15	TRBD1	TRBJ1-5	CATSRDFTGASNQPQHF
TRBV6-6	-	TRBJ1-5	CASRVGGQPQHF
TRBV28	-	TRBJ2-2	CALGHYTGELFF
TRBV6-5	-	TRBJ1-1	CASSRGSNTEAFF
TRBV9	-	TRBJ2-7	CASSVAVSRESPYEQYF
TRBV19	-	TRBJ1-2	CASSSTGTTVGYTF
TRBV2	TRBD1	TRBJ1-1	CASRRTGPTEAFF
TRBV20-1	-	TRBJ2-5	CSGQEKTQYF
TRBV28	-	TRBJ1-1	CASSPTWGEAFF
TRBV5-1	TRBD1	TRBJ1-2	CASSLVGQGMGGYTF
TRBV19	-	TRBJ1-4	CASGERLSTNEKLFF